This record looks at one TCR beta chain sequence and its context. Germline V lookup: CDR1 SGHTA, CDR2 FQGNSA. The CDR3 sequence is 14 residues long. The germline V and J ends were trimmed by 3 bases and 4 bases, with 12 bases remaining between them. Assay used: immunoSEQ multiplex PCR; TCRdb lists only in-frame clones, some missing. The data contain under 200,000 clones, around 85% of them singletons. This specimen belongs to a study of blood T cell repertoires in COVID-19. Background on the study: The origin of the acute and convalescent COVID-19 samples was the United States, Italy and Spain.

The chain carries TRBV7-2 and TRBJ2-5, with TRBD2 as a possible D gene (6 bases). Sequencing was carried out using peripheral blood. The receptor comes from a man between 65 and 85 years old with active or convalescent COVID-19. CDR3 DNA sequence: TGTGCCAGCAGCTTCGGAGGGTCGGGAGAGACCCAGTACTTC. Amino acid sequence: CASSFGGSGETQYF.